This T cell receptor (beta chain) was found in a study of shared clonotypes between healthy human individuals. Looking at the study overall: Researchers assigned three CD4 naive, three CD4 memory, two CD8 naive and one CD8 memory plate to each donor.

This CDR3 is 15 amino acids long. V was pared by 4 bases and J by 3 bases, with 8 bases of the junction left unmatched. Germline values: CDR1 MNHNY, CDR2 SVGAGI (reference sequence). TCRdb's copy holds only in-frame clones and misses some; the assay was immunoSEQ multiplex PCR. The sample shows 2 million to 2.5 million clones, approximately 95% of them seen only once. Memory CD4+ cells were the fraction left after CD45RA+ naive selection. Sequencing used naive CD4+ T cells from PBMCs. Subset noted: CD45RA+ positively selected. The receptor was derived from a man aged 18 to 29 in good health. Some clones in this sample may be carry-over from other donors' samples. This chain joins TRBV6-6 and TRBJ1-2; 7 positions match TRBD1. The CDR3: CASSSEGATHYGYTF. The DNA for the CDR3 is TGTGCCAGCAGTTCAGAGGGGGCGACTCACTATGGCTACACCTTC.